The sequence of this T cell receptor (beta chain) was determined in a study of CD8 T cells in ankylosing spondylitis. General observations from the study: Made up of eight or nine highly homologous variants, a TCR beta motif appeared characteristic of ankylosing spondylitis blood. Disease-associated clonotypes exhibited CD8+ identity and were relatively infrequent in peripheral blood.

The J segment lost 3 bases and the V segment lost 4 bases, leaving 12 bases of the junction unmatched. The CDR3 contains 16 residues. Germline V gives CDR1 SGHRS, CDR2 YFSETQ. This clonotype was seen at least ten times. No antigen is known for it. TCRdb re-derived calls from the 5' RACE reads in MiXCR, one entry per CDR3 protein. The data hold 85,000 to 100,000 distinct CDR3 sequences, with about 8.8% observed a single time. V and J are TRBV5-1 and TRBJ2-5; 7 bases agree with TRBD1. This sequence was found in a male donor with ankylosing spondylitis or in good health (not recorded which). The source material was blood, either unsorted or a sorted T cell fraction (not recorded which). This chain's CDR3 is CASSLLGTDHKETQYF. The CDR3 DNA reads TGCGCCAGCAGCCTTCTCGGGACAGACCATAAAGAGACCCAGTACTTC.